Listed here are 14 T cell receptor beta chains from one sample, sequenced in a study of early stage breast cancer tumors (dated by TCRdb to about 2017). Preparation of the library involved the immunoSEQ multiplex PCR assay. Held by TCRdb, this immuneACCESS table contains in-frame sequences only and omits some clones. Under half of the omission traces to an unresolved V gene where checked; the cause of the rest is unknown. The sample table records roughly 53,000 clones; about 93% of these occur just once. Together, the top ten hold more than 4% of the sample. Sequenced: blood. The source is a person aged 70 to 80 with breast cancer.

The chain employs TRBV4-1 and TRBJ2-3, with D possibly TRBD2 on 7 matching bases. Per germline, CDR1 MGHRA and CDR2 YSYEKL. The CDR3 sequence is 17 residues long. Trimming cost V 0 bases and J 0 bases, with 13 bases left between them. The CDR3 region has the DNA TGCGCCAGCAGCCAAGATCAGGCGGGGGCTAGCACAGATACGCAGTATTTT. Translating gives CASSQDQAGASTDTQYF.

Here the CDR3 reads CASSPKLQGNNEQFF. The CDR3 bases are TGTGCCAGCAGCCCGAAATTACAGGGCAACAATGAGCAGTTCTTC. The rearrangement links TRBV9 to TRBJ2-1; possible D gene TRBD1, 6 bases. Germline V gene sequence: CDR1 SGDLS, CDR2 YYNGEE. V was shortened by 4 bases and J by 5 bases, with 16 bases between the two germline ends. The CDR3 spans 15 residues.

V usage is TRBV6-1 and J usage is TRBJ1-5, with a possible D match to TRBD1 (6 bases). Germline V lookup: CDR1 MNHNS, CDR2 SASEGT. V dropped 1 base and J dropped 9 bases, with 7 bases sitting between them. The CDR3 is 12 amino acids. CDR3 amino acids: CASSEEDRPQHF. DNA of the CDR3: TGTGCCAGCAGTGAAGAGGACAGGCCCCAGCATTTT.

This rearrangement joins TRBV5-6 to TRBJ2-2; 7 nucleotides match TRBD2. J lost 5 bases, V lost 4 bases, and 5 bases had no gene match. The CDR3 is made up of 14 amino acids. Germline assignment: CDR1 SGHDT and CDR2 YYEEEE. The CDR3 sequence is CASSPGLGTGELFF. Here the CDR3 DNA reads TGTGCCAGCAGCCCAGGACTAGGGACCGGGGAGCTGTTTTTT.

The V gene is TRBV7-6, the J gene TRBJ2-7, with D hard to call. The CDR3 totals 13 residues. Germline V lookup: CDR1 SGHVS, CDR2 FNYEAQ. V was pared by 1 base and J by 5 bases, with 9 bases between. The CDR3 region is CASSLVPRNEQYF. DNA for the CDR3: TGTGCCAGCAGCTTAGTCCCTAGGAACGAGCAGTACTTC.

The gene calls are TRBV29-1 and TRBJ2-7; D may be TRBD2 (6 bases). CDR3 size: 10 residues. CDR1 SQVTM and CDR2 ANQGSEA come from the germline V gene. Deletions cut 6 bases from V and 5 bases from J, with 8 bases between. The CDR3 DNA reads TGCAGCGTGGCGGGGAACGAGCAGTACTTC. Amino acids: CSVAGNEQYF.

This chain connects TRBV10-3 to TRBJ2-6; a weak D match, TRBD2 (6 bases). There are 18 residues in the CDR3. Germline CDR1 ENHRY, CDR2 SYGVKD. Trimming stripped 4 bases from V and 0 bases from J, with 16 bases between. The CDR3 DNA reads as TGTGCCATCAGTGGGAGGGGTCTTCCGTCCTCTGGGGCCAACGTCCTGACTTTC. It specifies CAISGRGLPSSGANVLTF.

V usage is TRBV4-1 and J usage is TRBJ1-2; D is unresolved. The CDR3 loop spans 17 amino acids. Trimming took 1 base from V and 4 from J, leaving 19 bases between them. The germline V gene encodes CDR1 MGHRA and CDR2 YSYEKL. CDR3 DNA: TGCGCCAGCAGCCAAGGCCCCTCCTTCCTACCGGGCTATGGCTACACCTTC. Translating it yields CASSQGPSFLPGYGYTF.

The V gene is TRBV5-6, the J gene TRBJ2-7, with D possibly TRBD1 on 6 matching bases. V lost 3 bases and J 11 bases, leaving 18 bases between the germline ends. Germline CDR1 is SGHDT and CDR2 is YYEEEE. The CDR3 covers 13 residues. The CDR3 reads CASSSTGSPEKYF. The CDR3 bases are TGTGCCAGCAGCTCGACAGGTTCCCCCGAAAAGTACTTC.

The chain recombines TRBV10-1 with TRBJ1-1, with D unclear. Deletions cut 6 bases from V and 6 bases from J, with 14 bases between. The CDR3 runs to 13 residues. In germline, CDR1 is WNHNN, CDR2 SYGVQD (reference sequence). CDR3 DNA sequence: TGCGCCAGCAGCGCCGCCATGGCCCCTGAAGCTTTCTTT. Amino acid sequence: CASSAAMAPEAFF.

The rearrangement joins TRBV11-2 to TRBJ2-1, with D possibly matching TRBD1 (5 bases). CDR3 size: 14 residues. The germline V gene has CDR1 SGHAT and CDR2 FQNNGV. Trimming took off 2 bases at V and 5 bases at J, with 10 bases between the two ends. The CDR3 here is CASSLQGGNNEQFF. For the CDR3, the DNA is TGTGCCAGCAGCTTACAGGGTGGGAACAATGAGCAGTTCTTC.

The CDR3 loop reads CASSYGTSWDEQFF. In DNA, the CDR3 is TGTGCCAGCAGTTACGGGACTAGCTGGGATGAGCAGTTCTTC. The chain carries TRBV6-5 and TRBJ2-1; TRBD2 agrees at 9 bases. With V trimmed by 2 bases and J by 8 bases, 4 bases remained unmatched. The CDR3 is 14 residues long. Germline CDR1 is MNHEY and CDR2 is SVGAGI.

This clone was seen more than once but under ten times. This chain joins TRBV7-9 and TRBJ1-6, with D hard to call. The CDR3 has 12 residues. The germline V gene has CDR1 SEHNR and CDR2 FQNEAQ (reference sequence). V lost 1 base, J lost 14 bases, and 9 bases lay in between. The CDR3 region is CASSLGPEALHF. For the CDR3, the DNA is TGTGCCAGCAGCTTAGGACCCGAGGCCCTCCACTTT.

The chain links TRBV11-2 to TRBJ2-5, with a weak D call TRBD1 (5 bases). The V gene's germline CDR1 is SGHAT and CDR2 FQNNGV. Trimming stripped 1 base from V and 3 bases from J, with 12 bases between. This CDR3 has 15 amino acids. This chain's CDR3 is CASSLVVTREETQYF. DNA for the CDR3: TGTGCCAGCAGCTTAGTGGTTACCAGGGAAGAGACCCAGTACTTC.